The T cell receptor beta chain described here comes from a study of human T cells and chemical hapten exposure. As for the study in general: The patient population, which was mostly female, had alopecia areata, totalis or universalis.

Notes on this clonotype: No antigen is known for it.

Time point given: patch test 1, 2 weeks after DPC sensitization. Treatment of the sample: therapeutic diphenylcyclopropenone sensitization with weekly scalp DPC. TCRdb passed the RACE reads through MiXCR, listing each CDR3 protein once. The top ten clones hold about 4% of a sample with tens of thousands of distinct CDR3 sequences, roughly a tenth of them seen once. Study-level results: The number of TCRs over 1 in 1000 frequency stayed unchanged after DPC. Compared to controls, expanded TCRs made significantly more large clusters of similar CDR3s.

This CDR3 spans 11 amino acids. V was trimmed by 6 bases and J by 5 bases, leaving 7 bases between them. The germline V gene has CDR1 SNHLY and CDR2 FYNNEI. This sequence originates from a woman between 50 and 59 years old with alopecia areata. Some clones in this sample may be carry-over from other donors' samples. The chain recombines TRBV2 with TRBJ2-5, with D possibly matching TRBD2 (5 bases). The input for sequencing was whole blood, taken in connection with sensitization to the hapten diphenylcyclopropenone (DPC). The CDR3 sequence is CASREVETQYF. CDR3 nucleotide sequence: TGTGCCAGCAGGGAGGTGGAGACCCAGTACTTC.